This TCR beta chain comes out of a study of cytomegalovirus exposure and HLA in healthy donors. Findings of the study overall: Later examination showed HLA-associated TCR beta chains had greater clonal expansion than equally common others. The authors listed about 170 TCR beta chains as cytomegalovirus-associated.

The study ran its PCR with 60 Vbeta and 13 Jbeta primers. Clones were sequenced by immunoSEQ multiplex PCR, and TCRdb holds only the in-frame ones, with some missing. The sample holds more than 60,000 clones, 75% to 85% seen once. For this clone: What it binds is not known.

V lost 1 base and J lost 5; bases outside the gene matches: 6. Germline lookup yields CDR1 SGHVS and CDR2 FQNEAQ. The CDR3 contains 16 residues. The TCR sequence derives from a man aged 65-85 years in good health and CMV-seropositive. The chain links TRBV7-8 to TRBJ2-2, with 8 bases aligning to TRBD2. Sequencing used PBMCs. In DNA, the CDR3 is TGTGCCAGCAGCTTAGAGGGACTAGTTTTGACCGGGGAGCTGTTTTTT. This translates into CASSLEGLVLTGELFF. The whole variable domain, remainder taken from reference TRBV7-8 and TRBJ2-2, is GAGVSQSPRYKVAKRGQDVALRCDPISGHVSLFWYQQALGQGPEFLTYFQNEAQLDKSGLPSDRFFAERPEGSVSTLKIQRTQQEDSAVYLCASSLEGLVLTGELFFGEGSRLTVL.